Presented here are 28 T cell receptor beta chains from one specimen sequenced in a study of memory CD4+ T cells and cytomegalovirus serostatus. Single viable CD3+CD4+CD8-CD45RO+ cells were sorted as the memory CD4+ T cells. Libraries were prepared by immunoSEQ multiplex PCR; TCRdb keeps only in-frame clonotypes and omits some of them. The table has some 44,000 clones, roughly 73% seen once; the top ten hold approximately 0.61%. Sequencing was carried out using memory CD4+ T cells from blood. These receptors originate from an adult in good health and CMV-seronegative.

The rearrangement uses TRBV4-2 and TRBJ2-1; the match to TRBD1 covers 12 bases. The CDR3 has 17 residues. V dropped 1 base and J dropped 9; count of bases not matched to a gene: 10. Germline V gene lookup returns CDR1 LGHNA and CDR2 YNFKEQ. CDR3 sequence reads: CASSQAGTGGPTSEQFF. The CDR3 DNA sequence: TGTGCCAGCAGCCAAGCCGGGACAGGGGGCCCCACAAGTGAGCAGTTCTTC.

The chain couples TRBV25-1 to TRBJ2-1; unclear D gene. Trimming shortened V by 1 base and J by 1 base, and 11 bases separated the two germline ends. Per germline, CDR1 MGHDK and CDR2 SYGVNS. The CDR3 is 16 residues long. For the CDR3, the DNA is TGTGCCAGCAGTGAATTTTCGGAAGAATCCTACAATGAGCAGTTCTTC. This codes for CASSEFSEESYNEQFF.

The rearrangement links TRBV6-5 to TRBJ1-2; a possible D gene is TRBD1 (6 bases). The CDR3 has 14 residues. The germline gives CDR1 MNHEY, CDR2 SVGAGI. Deletions cut 10 bases from V and 1 base from J, with 16 bases between. CDR3 residues: CATRRGAGNYGYTF. CDR3 in DNA: TGTGCCACCCGTCGGGGGGCGGGTAACTATGGCTACACCTTC.

The chain uses TRBV9 and TRBJ2-1; 8 positions match TRBD1. Germline lookup yields CDR1 SGDLS and CDR2 YYNGEE. This CDR3 region has 15 residues. J gave up 1 base and V 1 base, and 1 base lay outside the gene matches. Here the CDR3 reads CASSVQGASYNEQFF. The CDR3 DNA sequence: TGTGCCAGCAGCGTACAGGGGGCTTCCTACAATGAGCAGTTCTTC. Based on the CDR3 plus reference TRBV9 and TRBJ2-1, the full variable domain is DSGVTQTPKHLITATGQRVTLRCSPRSGDLSVYWYQQSLDQGLQFLIQYYNGEERAKGNILERFSAQQFPDLHSELNLSSLELGDSALYFCASSVQGASYNEQFFGPGTRLTVL.

V usage is TRBV27 and J usage is TRBJ2-3; D remains unclear. The germline CDR1 and CDR2 sequences are MNHEY and SMNVEV (reference sequence). V was trimmed by 5 bases and J by 0 bases, leaving 9 bases between them. The CDR3 has 14 residues. The CDR3 sequence: CASSPPTSTDTQYF. CDR3 nucleotides: TGTGCCAGCAGTCCCCCAACTAGCACAGATACGCAGTATTTT.

This chain joins TRBV30 and TRBJ2-5, with D hard to call. The CDR3 sequence is 13 residues long. From germline, CDR1 is GTSNPN and CDR2 SVGIG (reference sequence). The V end was cut by 5 bases, the J end by 5 bases, with 15 bases between. CDR3 protein: CAWGRRMRETQYF. In DNA form, the CDR3 reads TGTGCCTGGGGGCGGCGGATGCGGGAGACCCAGTACTTC.

The chain uses TRBV5-4 and TRBJ2-7, with TRBD1 matching over 12 bases. The CDR3 sequence is 15 residues long. V trimming: 4 bases; J trimming: 2 bases; junction bases outside the gene matches: 4. Germline V gene sequence: CDR1 SGHNT, CDR2 YYREEE (reference sequence). The CDR3 spells CASSAGQGAAYEQYF. CDR3 DNA sequence: TGTGCCAGCAGCGCGGGACAGGGGGCCGCCTACGAGCAGTACTTC.

This chain joins TRBV7-9 and TRBJ2-4; tentative D call: TRBD2 (6 bases). Germline CDR1 is SEHNR and CDR2 is FQNEAQ (reference sequence). Trimming shortened V by 5 bases and J by 3 bases, and 14 bases separated the two germline ends. This CDR3 region has 15 residues. In nucleotides, the CDR3 is TGTGCCAGCAGCCCCGAGGAGGGCTTCAAAAACATTCAGTACTTC. Translating gives CASSPEEGFKNIQYF.

The chain is built from TRBV7-2 and TRBJ2-7; 9 nucleotides align to TRBD1. CDR3 length equals 14 residues. Germline V lookup: CDR1 SGHTA, CDR2 FQGNSA. Trimming at V came to 2 bases and at J to 4 bases, leaving 3 bases not matched to a gene. CDR3 residues: CASSLMGQGYEQYF. The CDR3 DNA is TGTGCCAGCAGCTTAATGGGACAGGGTTACGAGCAGTACTTC.

The rearrangement joins TRBV10-3 to TRBJ2-2; no clear D. The V end lost 4 bases, the J end lost 4 bases, and 10 bases lay between the germline ends. The CDR3 sequence is 14 residues long. Germline assignment: CDR1 ENHRY and CDR2 SYGVKD. CDR3 bases: TGTGCCATCAGTGGGCTGGGGTTCACCGGGGAGCTGTTTTTT. Translating it yields CAISGLGFTGELFF.

The J gene is TRBJ2-1, the V gene TRBV5-1; 13 bases line up with TRBD2. V dropped 1 base and J dropped 5; count of bases not matched to a gene: 3. This CDR3 region has 16 residues. The germline V gene encodes CDR1 SGHRS and CDR2 YFSETQ. In nucleotides, the CDR3 is TGCGCCAGCAGCTTGACACTAGCGGGGGGGAACAATGAGCAGTTCTTC. Translation gives CASSLTLAGGNNEQFF.

This chain links TRBV4-2 with TRBJ1-1; 11 bases align to TRBD1. The trim removed 0 bases at V and 4 bases at J, leaving 7 bases unmatched. There are 17 residues in the CDR3. Germline V gives CDR1 LGHNA, CDR2 YNFKEQ. CDR3 sequence reads: CASSQETIGQGATEAFF. The CDR3 bases are TGTGCCAGCAGCCAAGAAACGATAGGACAGGGGGCCACTGAAGCTTTCTTT.

The gene calls are TRBV6-1 and TRBJ1-5; 9 bases agree with TRBD1. The CDR3 extends over 15 amino acids. J lost 7 bases, V lost 2 bases, and 6 bases had no gene match. The germline gives CDR1 MNHNS, CDR2 SASEGT. CDR3 region: CASSELQGALQPQHF. The DNA of the CDR3 is TGTGCCAGCAGTGAACTACAGGGGGCTTTGCAGCCCCAGCATTTT.

This chain uses TRBV2 with TRBJ2-7; no clear D gene. Germline CDR1 is SNHLY and CDR2 is FYNNEI. With 0 bases removed from V and 7 bases from J, the gap between germline ends came to 10 bases. The CDR3 has 13 residues. The CDR3 region is CASSEARPGEQYF. DNA for the CDR3: TGTGCCAGCAGTGAAGCGAGGCCTGGGGAGCAGTACTTC.

The V gene is TRBV7-2, the J gene TRBJ1-2; D uncertain. CDR1 is SGHTA, CDR2 FQGNSA, per germline. V was trimmed by 2 bases and J by 8 bases, leaving 9 bases between them. The CDR3 runs 12 residues. The CDR3 nucleotides are TGTGCCAGCAGCTTATCCACCGTCGGCTACACCTTC. Protein product: CASSLSTVGYTF. Together with reference TRBV7-2 and TRBJ1-2, the CDR3 gives the full variable domain: GAGVSQSPSNKVTEKGKDVELRCDPISGHTALYWYRQSLGQGLEFLIYFQGNSAPDKSGLPSDRFSAERTGGSVSTLTIQRTQQEDSAVYLCASSLSTVGYTFGSGTRLTVV.

In its sample, this clone was seen once. This rearrangement joins TRBV7-2 to TRBJ1-2; perhaps TRBD1 as D (5 bases). The CDR3 consists of 13 residues. Trimming removed 7 bases from V and 2 bases from J, with 11 bases in between. Germline CDR1 and CDR2: SGHTA and FQGNSA. The chain's CDR3 is CASIAGTNYGYTF. The CDR3 DNA is TGTGCCAGCATTGCCGGGACCAACTATGGCTACACCTTC.

The chain joins TRBV4-1 to TRBJ2-3, with D tentatively TRBD1 (6 bases). Per the germline V gene, CDR1 is MGHRA and CDR2 is YSYEKL. Trimming took off 0 bases at V and 4 bases at J, with 20 bases between the two ends. This CDR3 has 18 amino acids. The CDR3, as DNA: TGCGCCAGCAGCCAAGATCGGAACAGGGTCTTTTTTGCAGATACGCAGTATTTT. It codes for CASSQDRNRVFFADTQYF.

The chain carries TRBV11-3 and TRBJ2-2, with D perhaps assigned TRBD1 or TRBD2 (5 bases each). Trimming removed 0 bases from V and 7 bases from J, with 9 bases in between. The CDR3 contains 14 residues. Germline V gives CDR1 SGHNT, CDR2 YENEEA. CDR3 nucleotide sequence: TGTGCCAGCAGCTTAGATCGGGGCGTCGGGGAGCTGTTTTTT. Its translation is CASSLDRGVGELFF.

In this sample, this clone turned up a few times. The chain has TRBV15 and TRBJ2-1, with D possibly matching TRBD2 (6 bases). Trimming took off 1 base at V and 7 bases at J, with 17 bases between the two ends. There are 16 residues in the CDR3. Germline lookup yields CDR1 LNHNV and CDR2 YYDKDF (reference sequence). The chain's CDR3 is CATSRGPPGGMNEQFF. CDR3 DNA sequence: TGTGCCACCAGCAGAGGGCCCCCTGGAGGGATGAATGAGCAGTTCTTC.

The chain has TRBV20-1 and TRBJ2-7; D gene ambiguous. The germline CDR1 and CDR2 sequences are DFQATT and SNEGSKA (reference sequence). Between the trimmed V and J ends, which lost 2 bases and 1 base, there was a span of 3 bases. CDR3 length: 11 residues. CDR3 coding DNA: TGCAGTGCTAGACAGTCCTACGAGCAGTACTTC. Protein sequence: CSARQSYEQYF.

J is TRBJ2-2 and V is TRBV9; no clear D gene. This CDR3 has 12 amino acids. The germline gives CDR1 SGDLS, CDR2 YYNGEE. Trimming left V 0 bases short and J 7 bases short, with 4 bases between. CDR3 DNA sequence: TGTGCCAGCAGCGTAGGAATCGGGGAGCTGTTTTTT. It specifies CASSVGIGELFF. The full variable domain, in which reference TRBV9 and TRBJ2-2 provide the parts outside the CDR3, is DSGVTQTPKHLITATGQRVTLRCSPRSGDLSVYWYQQSLDQGLQFLIQYYNGEERAKGNILERFSAQQFPDLHSELNLSSLELGDSALYFCASSVGIGELFFGEGSRLTVL.

This clone was seen only a few times. The chain joins TRBV7-8 to TRBJ1-1; no reliable D call. Germline lookup yields CDR1 SGHVS and CDR2 FQNEAQ. The CDR3 is made up of 13 amino acids. V was trimmed by 6 bases and J by 5 bases, leaving 13 bases between them. As DNA, the CDR3 is TGTGCCAGCAGTTCCGTGGCACAAACTGAAGCTTTCTTT. Protein: CASSSVAQTEAFF.

This chain connects TRBV15 to TRBJ1-5; D call uncertain. The CDR3 has 13 residues. Germline V gene data show CDR1 as LNHNV and CDR2 as YYDKDF (reference sequence). Trimming cost V 5 bases and J 4 bases, with 9 bases left between them. CDR3 sequence: CATSARGNQPQHF. DNA of the CDR3: TGTGCCACCAGCGCCCGTGGGAATCAGCCCCAGCATTTT.

V usage is TRBV7-9 and J usage is TRBJ1-3; D is unclear. This CDR3 is 13 amino acids long. Trimming left V 5 bases short and J 4 bases short, with 9 bases between. CDR1 and CDR2 from the germline V gene are SEHNR and FQNEAQ (reference sequence). CDR3 loop: CASSRPGGNTIYF. CDR3 DNA: TGTGCCAGCAGCCGACCCGGGGGAAACACCATATATTTT.

In this sample, this clone turned up a few times. The same CDR3 also results from other DNA sequences found in this sample. This chain uses TRBV7-2 with TRBJ1-5; D remains unclear. The germline V gene has CDR1 SGHTA and CDR2 FQGNSA. This CDR3 is 13 amino acids long. V lost 2 bases and J 3 bases, leaving 5 bases between the germline ends. This CDR3 reads CASSLIDNQPQHF. The CDR3 DNA reads as TGTGCCAGCAGCTTAATTGACAATCAGCCCCAGCATTTT.

The chain combines TRBV11-1 with TRBJ1-2; D gene unclear. The CDR3 length is 12 residues. Trimming took 2 bases from V and 2 from J, leaving 3 bases between them. Germline V CDR1 and CDR2: SGHAT, FQDESV (reference sequence). In DNA form, the CDR3 reads TGTGCCAGCAGCTTACTAAACTATGGCTACACCTTC. Translation: CASSLLNYGYTF.

The CDR3 protein is CASSSGNRGSDGYTF. CDR3 sequence (DNA): TGTGCCAGCAGCTCGGGCAACAGGGGTAGCGATGGCTACACCTTC. J is TRBJ1-2 and V is TRBV5-4; TRBD1 aligns across 7 bases. The CDR3 has 15 residues. The trim removed 3 bases at V and 6 bases at J, leaving 11 bases unmatched. Germline CDR1 and CDR2: SGHNT and YYREEE (reference sequence).

The V and J genes are TRBV9 and TRBJ1-5, with D unresolved. The CDR3 has 15 amino acids. The ends were cut back, 2 bases at V and 2 bases at J, with 11 bases in the middle. Germline V gives CDR1 SGDLS, CDR2 YYNGEE. For the CDR3, the DNA is TGTGCCAGCAGCGTGGAGGGTTCGCGCAATCAGCCCCAGCATTTT. Its translation: CASSVEGSRNQPQHF.